There are a few counts of the clone carrying this T cell receptor beta chain. The entry originates in a study of esophageal squamous cell carcinoma under preoperative chemotherapy. This CDR3 comprises 16 residues. Germline V gives CDR1 SGHAT, CDR2 FQNNGV. V shed 0 bases and J 5 bases; nucleotides not matched to a gene: 5. Regarding time point: before preoperative PTX-NDP chemotherapy. Before surgery, patients were given preoperative paclitaxel-nedaplatin chemotherapy. One entry per CDR3 protein results from TCRdb running MiXCR on the PCR reads. This table has about 15,000 distinct CDR3 sequences, 60% appearing once.

The chain has TRBV11-2 and TRBJ2-3; TRBD1 agrees at 10 bases. The sample was collected from a patient given preoperative chemotherapy. The sequence derives from a human donor with esophageal squamous cell carcinoma. The donor label of this sample is uncertain. For the CDR3, the DNA is TGTGCCAGCAGCTTAGATCAGACAGGGGGCTTAGATACGCAGTATTTT. Its translation: CASSLDQTGGLDTQYF.